Listed here are 28 T cell receptor beta chains from one sample, sequenced in a study of shared clonotypes between healthy human individuals. TCRdb keeps only in-frame clones here, not all; method: immunoSEQ multiplex PCR. The table lists about 2.4 million clones, roughly nine tenths of them singletons. Material: naive CD4+ T cells sorted from blood. As for subset: CD45RA+ positively selected. These TCRs come from a man aged 18-30 years in good health.

The V and J genes are TRBV2 and TRBJ2-1, with unresolved D. Trimming stripped 1 base from V and 3 bases from J, with 4 bases between. The CDR3 length is 13 residues. Germline V gene data show CDR1 as SNHLY and CDR2 as FYNNEI. CDR3 in DNA: TGTGCCAGCAGTGAAGAGATCTACAATGAGCAGTTCTTC. It is translated as CASSEEIYNEQFF.

The chain carries TRBV18 and TRBJ2-3; D is possibly TRBD1 or TRBD2 (6 bases each). The CDR3 totals 17 residues. Germline CDR1 and CDR2: KGHSH and LQKENI. V was shortened by 1 base and J by 1 base, with 15 bases between the two germline ends. For the CDR3, the DNA is TGTGCCAGCTCACCACAAGACGGGGGCCTGCGCACAGATACGCAGTATTTT. It yields the protein CASSPQDGGLRTDTQYF.

The CDR3 DNA is TGTGCCAGCAGTGCAGGGACAGGGGCCCGGGGGGAGCAGTTCTTC. This sequence encodes CASSAGTGARGEQFF. The chain combines TRBV25-1 with TRBJ2-1, with 10 bases identical to TRBD1. Per the germline V gene, CDR1 is MGHDK and CDR2 is SYGVNS. J lost 10 bases, V lost 4 bases, and 10 bases had no gene match. The CDR3 has 15 residues.

The chain couples TRBV7-2 to TRBJ2-7; no clear D. The CDR3 is 14 amino acids. V lost 2 bases, J lost 2 bases, and 10 bases lay in between. Germline-derived CDR1 and CDR2 are SGHTA and FQGNSA. CDR3: CASSLFVPTYEQYF. The CDR3, as DNA: TGTGCCAGCAGCTTATTCGTCCCAACCTACGAGCAGTACTTC. Together with reference TRBV7-2 and TRBJ2-7, the CDR3 gives the full variable domain: GAGVSQSPSNKVTEKGKDVELRCDPISGHTALYWYRQSLGQGLEFLIYFQGNSAPDKSGLPSDRFSAERTGGSVSTLTIQRTQQEDSAVYLCASSLFVPTYEQYFGPGTRLTVT.

V and J are TRBV27 and TRBJ1-5; maybe TRBD1 (5 bases). V was pared by 7 bases and J by 7 bases, with 17 bases between. CDR1 is MNHEY and CDR2 is SMNVEV in the germline V gene (reference sequence). The CDR3 contains 14 residues. As DNA, the CDR3 is TGTGCCAGCAAGAAGGCAGGGACGTGGCAGCCCCAGCATTTT. Its protein product is CASKKAGTWQPQHF.

The chain carries TRBV28 and TRBJ2-4; TRBD1 matches 9 bases. The V gene's germline CDR1 is MDHEN and CDR2 SYDVKM. The CDR3 runs to 15 residues. V shed 3 bases and J 8 bases; nucleotides not matched to a gene: 8. The CDR3 bases are TGTGCCAGCAGTTTTTTGGGGACAGGGTCGGACATTCAGTACTTC. This gives the protein CASSFLGTGSDIQYF.

This clone was found once. The gene calls are TRBV5-4 and TRBJ2-5, with 10 bases that match TRBD1. The CDR3 contains 14 residues. Germline assignment: CDR1 SGHNT and CDR2 YYREEE (reference sequence). The V and J ends lost 4 bases and 4 bases, in that order; junction bases with no gene match: 4. CDR3 DNA sequence: TGTGCCAGCAGCATGACAGGGGGCATAGAGACCCAGTACTTC. This translates into CASSMTGGIETQYF.

Concerning this clone itself: Other DNA sequences of this sample code for an identical CDR3. The gene calls are TRBV6-5 and TRBJ2-2, with D perhaps TRBD1 (7 bases). V was clipped by 6 bases and J by 0 bases, with 11 bases between them. The CDR3 runs to 15 residues. The V gene's germline CDR1 is MNHEY and CDR2 SVGAGI. CDR3 sequence reads: CASSRGTANTGELFF. CDR3 coding DNA: TGTGCCAGCAGCCGGGGGACAGCGAACACCGGGGAGCTGTTTTTT.

The V call is TRBV25-1, the J call TRBJ1-5; D uncertain. The germline gives CDR1 MGHDK, CDR2 SYGVNS. The CDR3 is 14 amino acids. The V gene lost 4 bases and the J gene lost 4 bases, with 11 bases spanning the gap. CDR3 nucleotides: TGTGCCAGCAGTGGGAGGGATTGGAATCAGCCCCAGCATTTT. Amino acids: CASSGRDWNQPQHF.

The genes are TRBV5-1 and TRBJ1-3; 12 bases are shared with TRBD1. The ends lost 4 bases at V and 3 bases at J; junction bases unmatched: 5. The CDR3 loop spans 16 amino acids. Germline-derived CDR1 and CDR2 are SGHRS and YFSETQ. Here the CDR3 reads CASSRGQGASGNTIYF. CDR3 coding DNA: TGCGCCAGCAGCAGGGGACAGGGGGCTAGTGGAAACACCATATATTTT.

This rearrangement joins TRBV7-9 to TRBJ1-1, with D perhaps TRBD1 (6 bases). The CDR3 sequence is 14 residues long. Trimming took 4 bases from V and 1 from J, leaving 10 bases between them. Per the germline V gene, CDR1 is SEHNR and CDR2 is FQNEAQ (reference sequence). The CDR3 DNA sequence: TGTGCCAGCAGCTCGCAACAGGGGAACACTGAAGCTTTCTTT. Protein product: CASSSQQGNTEAFF.

The rearrangement uses TRBV6-6 and TRBJ1-5; no reliable D call. V was shortened by 6 bases and J by 4 bases, with 10 bases between the two germline ends. The CDR3 is 13 amino acids. The germline gives CDR1 MNHNY, CDR2 SVGAGI (reference sequence). Here the CDR3 reads CASRREWNQPQHF. For the CDR3, the DNA is TGTGCCAGCAGAAGGGAATGGAATCAGCCCCAGCATTTT.

The DNA of the CDR3 is TGTGCCAGCAGCGCACACAAATGGCGTGAAAAACTGTTTTTT. Translation: CASSAHKWREKLFF. This chain links TRBV21-1 with TRBJ1-4. TRBV21-1 corresponds to a pseudogene. The CDR3 consists of 14 residues.

The V and J genes are TRBV7-9 and TRBJ2-1, with 12 nucleotides matching TRBD2. The CDR3 loop spans 16 amino acids. CDR1 and CDR2 (germline): SEHNR, FQNEAQ (reference sequence). The V segment lost 4 bases and the J segment 3 bases; nucleotides outside the gene matches: 4. The CDR3 DNA reads as TGTGCCAGCAGCTCCCGGACTAGCGGGAACTACAATGAGCAGTTCTTC. It encodes CASSSRTSGNYNEQFF.

This rearrangement joins TRBV5-1 to TRBJ1-2; the D is unclear. CDR1 is SGHRS, CDR2 YFSETQ, per germline. This CDR3 is 13 amino acids long. V lost 1 base and J lost 7, with 11 bases in between. The CDR3 sequence is CASSLQADGGYTF. CDR3 coding DNA: TGCGCCAGCAGCTTGCAGGCCGATGGTGGCTACACCTTC.

CDR3 sequence (DNA): TGTGCCAGTAGTACAATTCTCGGGGAGACCCAGTACTTC. It encodes CASSTILGETQYF. V and J are TRBV19 and TRBJ2-5; D not resolved. The V end lost 4 bases, the J end lost 5 bases, and 11 bases lay between the germline ends. From germline, CDR1 is LNHDA and CDR2 SQIVND (reference sequence). This CDR3 is 13 amino acids long.

The chain has TRBV19 and TRBJ1-3, with a weak D call TRBD1 (5 bases). V lost 9 bases and J lost 0, with 18 bases in between. The CDR3 extends over 16 amino acids. Germline values: CDR1 LNHDA, CDR2 SQIVND (reference sequence). For the CDR3, the DNA is TGTGCCAGCAAAGGACACGGGCAGTCCTCTGGAAACACCATATATTTT. Translating it yields CASKGHGQSSGNTIYF.

V and J are TRBV2 and TRBJ2-5; D is undetermined. Germline CDR1 is SNHLY and CDR2 is FYNNEI. Trimming took off 1 base at V and 5 bases at J, with 14 bases between the two ends. This CDR3 is 15 amino acids long. CDR3 in DNA: TGTGCCAGCAGTGAAGTTGGCCAGCTGAGGGAGACCCAGTACTTC. Its translation: CASSEVGQLRETQYF.

V is TRBV28 and J is TRBJ1-4; 10 positions match TRBD1. The germline CDR1 and CDR2 sequences are MDHEN and SYDVKM. This CDR3 contains 17 residues. V lost 8 bases, J lost 7 bases, and 16 bases stayed unmatched. In nucleotides, the CDR3 is TGTGCCAGCGGATCATCCGGGACAGGGGTTGGTGCTGAAAAACTGTTTTTT. Residues: CASGSSGTGVGAEKLFF.

For this clone: At the DNA level, this CDR3 is encoded by other sequences in the same sample as well. The chain couples TRBV6-1 to TRBJ2-7; TRBD1 matches 10 bases. Germline lookup yields CDR1 MNHNS and CDR2 SASEGT. The trim removed 6 bases at V and 2 bases at J, leaving 4 bases unmatched. The CDR3 is made up of 14 amino acids. CDR3 loop: CASSVDRGPYEQYF. The CDR3 DNA follows: TGTGCCAGCAGCGTAGACAGGGGGCCCTACGAGCAGTACTTC.

The gene calls are TRBV5-1 and TRBJ1-2; the match to TRBD1 covers 9 bases. The V and J ends lost 3 bases and 4 bases, in that order; junction bases with no gene match: 4. Germline CDR1 and CDR2: SGHRS and YFSETQ. The CDR3 has 14 amino acids. This CDR3 is CASSSGTGSYGYTF. DNA of the CDR3: TGCGCCAGCAGCTCGGGGACAGGGAGCTATGGCTACACCTTC.

The rearrangement links TRBV5-3 to TRBJ1-5; no definite D call. TRBV5-3 is marked as an open reading frame, function uncertain. Deletions cut 0 bases from V and 5 bases from J, with 12 bases between. This CDR3 has 15 amino acids. For the CDR3, the DNA is TGTGCCAGAAGCTTGGTATGGGTACGGGATCAGCCCCAGCATTTT. The encoded protein is CARSLVWVRDQPQHF.

This chain uses TRBV5-1 with TRBJ2-5, with D possibly being TRBD1 (6 bases). Trimming cost V 1 base and J 1 base, with 11 bases left between them. Germline V gene lookup returns CDR1 SGHRS and CDR2 YFSETQ. This CDR3 comprises 15 residues. The CDR3 is CASSLNRARQETQYF. CDR3 sequence (DNA): TGCGCCAGCAGCTTGAACAGGGCCCGCCAAGAGACCCAGTACTTC. The variable domain in full, completed from reference TRBV5-1 and TRBJ2-5, reads KAGVTQTPRYLIKTRGQQVTLSCSPISGHRSVSWYQQTPGQGLQFLFEYFSETQRNKGNFPGRFSGRQFSNSRSEMNVSTLELGDSALYLCASSLNRARQETQYFGPGTRLLVL.

The V call is TRBV7-9, the J call TRBJ2-3, with 10 bases aligning to TRBD2. CDR1 is SEHNR, CDR2 FQNEAQ, per germline (reference sequence). V shed 1 base, J shed 2 bases, and the junction held 12 bases outside the gene matches. The CDR3 sequence is 19 residues long. As DNA, the CDR3 is TGTGCCAGCAGCTTAGGGGCTAGCGGGGGACTCCCCTCCACAGATACGCAGTATTTT. Amino acid sequence: CASSLGASGGLPSTDTQYF.

This clone was recorded a few times. DNA for the CDR3: TGTGCCAGCTCACCACCGACGCGGGGGGCGTATACAGATACGCAGTATTTT. It is translated as CASSPPTRGAYTDTQYF. The chain joins TRBV18 to TRBJ2-3, with 8 bases fitting TRBD2. This CDR3 comprises 17 residues. Trimming at V came to 0 bases and at J to 3 bases, leaving 8 bases not matched to a gene. Germline values: CDR1 KGHSH, CDR2 LQKENI.

With respect to this clone: The identical CDR3 is also encoded by other nucleotide sequences in the sample. The chain carries TRBV5-4 and TRBJ2-5, with 12 bases that match TRBD2. Germline-derived CDR1 and CDR2 are SGHNT and YYREEE (reference sequence). The CDR3 covers 15 residues. V lost 4 bases and J lost 3; bases outside the gene matches: 4. The CDR3 DNA sequence: TGTGCCAGCAGCCTGGGACTAGCGGGTGAAGAGACCCAGTACTTC. Protein: CASSLGLAGEETQYF.

A word on this clone: In the same sample, other DNA sequences code for this CDR3. The chain is built from TRBV18 and TRBJ1-1; the D is unclear. Between the trimmed V and J ends, which lost 1 base and 1 base, there was a span of 7 bases. The CDR3 has 14 residues. The germline V gene has CDR1 KGHSH and CDR2 LQKENI. The CDR3, as DNA: TGTGCCAGCTCACCACTGGCGGCGAACACTGAAGCTTTCTTT. Translated, it gives CASSPLAANTEAFF. The full variable domain, its missing parts supplied by reference TRBV18 and TRBJ1-1, is NAGVMQNPRHLVRRRGQEARLRCSPMKGHSHVYWYRQLPEEGLKFMVYLQKENIIDESGMPKERFSAEFPKEGPSILRIQQVVRGDSAAYFCASSPLAANTEAFFGQGTRLTVV.

The gene calls are TRBV5-4 and TRBJ2-7; tentative D call: TRBD2 (5 bases). The CDR3 runs to 15 residues. Germline-derived CDR1 and CDR2 are SGHNT and YYREEE (reference sequence). Trimming left V 4 bases short and J 4 bases short, with 18 bases between. The CDR3 DNA is TGTGCCAGCAGCCCGCTCGGAGGCACGCGTTACGAGCAGTACTTC. It specifies CASSPLGGTRYEQYF.